This TCR beta chain was recovered during a study of blood T cell repertoires in COVID-19 (dated by TCRdb to the early 2020s). With regard to the full study: The collaborator samples originated in the United States, Italy and Spain and spanned the acute and convalescent phases of COVID-19. The prospective study material was composed of cDNA or gDNA derived from T cells, B-cell-depleted T cells, or PBMCs. Deeply sampled blood TCRbeta repertoires from subjects exposed to, actively infected with, or recovered from COVID-19 were included in the dataset. The repertoires were released in a freely available public database intended as a resource for research on the immune response to SARS-CoV-2. The samples were drawn from two sources: the first 160 participants of the ongoing ImmuneRACE study, and 1,200 or so subjects contributed by 6 global collaborators. A de-identified subject ID, COVID-19 status, age in years and sex were almost always included in the sample metadata. Where HLA class I and class II types were available, the types were taken from metadata supplied by the sample provider, not from assay-based typing. Points the paper makes about the study in general: How much clinical and demographic metadata was included differed by source and by participant, and the metadata was provided uncurated.

To note about this clone: Its antigen target is currently unknown. Per-base quality was not reported, and no clone a single base away is much larger than it.

Reading the germline V gene gives CDR1 SGHRS and CDR2 YFSETQ. Cut back by 0 bases and 4 bases, the V and J ends lie 13 bases apart. Taken from cysteine to phenylalanine, the CDR3 has 15 residues. Just CDR3 DNA is preserved here, 45 bases in frame from base 1. The immunoSEQ Assay, a bias-controlled multiplex PCR, was used to amplify TCRbeta CDR3 regions from genomic DNA. On the authors' methods: Nucleated cell counts per sample were estimated from amplification of reference gene primers within the assay. Sequence reads were collapsed and filtered to measure the absolute abundance of every unique TCRbeta CDR3 rearrangement. For each sample, productive Simpson clonality was calculated by taking the square root of Simpson's diversity index across productive rearrangements. What TCRdb holds here is the immuneACCESS table cut down to in-frame rearrangements. Part of the clones is not present; checked against another copy, under half of the missing clones reflect an unresolved V gene, and the others are unexplained. The V and J calls and clone size were taken over from that table, and D and trimming were inferred from the DNA. This sample comprises about 74,000 clones, just over 85% of them detected only once. The leading ten clones occupy 1.9% of the sample.

Each collaborating institution followed its own protocols to collect whole blood in K2EDTA tubes. For TCRbeta analysis, collaborator samples were shipped as frozen whole blood, as isolated PBMCs, or as DNA extracted from either sample type. Sequences were obtained from peripheral blood. This chain joins TRBV5-1 to TRBJ2-5; perhaps TRBD1 is the D gene, with 6 bases matching. This TCR derives from a woman aged 80 or older with active or convalescent COVID-19. The DNA sequence is TGCGCCAGCAGCTTGGAGGGCAGGGGAAGAGAGACCCAGTACTTC. It codes for CASSLEGRGRETQYF.